The entry that follows covers one T cell receptor beta chain sequence. Antigen specificity is unknown. Template switching by 5'RACE with UMIs generated the TCR beta cDNA. TCRdb re-called the 5' RACE reads; every CDR3 protein appears as one record, without DNA. The listing records about 150,000 distinct CDR3 sequences. Germline V lookup: CDR1 MNHEY, CDR2 SVGAGI. The CDR3 has 19 residues. This entry is derived from a study of T cells expressing NK-cell markers. Background on the study: The TCR beta repertoires originated in sorted CD3+CD56+NKG2C+, CD3+CD56+NKG2C- and CD3+CD56-NKG2C+ T cells.

General study points: Dominant NKG2C+ clonotypes accounted for roughly 1.0-7.0% of CD8+ T cells in more than five donors. Whether the expanded NKG2C+ T cell clones recognized HCMV remained unclear.

The receptor was isolated from a man aged 18-70 years in good health. Sequenced input: blood T cells: a sorted CD56 or NKG2C T cell subset, CD4+ or CD8+ T cells, or bulk PBMC T cells (not recorded which). The rearrangement joins TRBV6-5 to TRBJ2-1; TCRdb picks TRBD2, but there is no DNA to check that call. The CDR3 region is CASSYSGLAGGPSGSEQFF.